This T cell receptor (beta chain) was identified in a study of naive and memory T cell subsets. The beta constant-region primer was an equimolar mix of two oligonucleotides covering TRBC1 and TRBC2. Ligated cDNA was amplified by four rounds of PCR with nested alpha and beta constant-region primers and SP2. TCRdb re-derived calls from the UMI-ligation and nested PCR reads in MiXCR, one entry per CDR3 protein. This repertoire shows more than 100,000 distinct CDR3 sequences, roughly 32% found once; its top ten account for around 0.92%. Sequenced input: central memory CD4+ T cells from blood. This clonotype was obtained from a human donor in good health.

CDR3 residues: CASSITRGTEAFF. In DNA form, the CDR3 reads TGTGCCAGCAGTATCACGAGGGGCACTGAAGCTTTCTTT. The V and J genes are TRBV6-5 and TRBJ1-1; maybe TRBD1 (5 bases). Trimming pared 5 bases from V and 4 bases from J, leaving 11 bases between. This CDR3 is built from 13 residues. Germline CDR1 and CDR2: MNHEY and SVGAGI.